This T cell receptor beta chain was retrieved from a study of CD8+ T cells in alopecia areata. Sequencing relied on a cDNA template that was reverse transcribed from extracted RNA. TCRdb's table, derived via immunoSEQ multiplex PCR, lists solely in-frame clones and lacks some. The repertoire holds about 120,000 clones, with around 58% as singletons. V trimming: 5 bases; J trimming: 4 bases; junction bases outside the gene matches: 4. The CDR3 is 15 amino acids. Germline CDR1 is MDHEN and CDR2 is SYDVKM. This clone was observed a single time. Regarding treatment: oral pan-JAK inhibitor, 5-10 mg twice daily.

The chain recombines TRBV28 with TRBJ2-2; 10 nucleotides line up with TRBD1. The sample consisted of CD8+ T cells sorted from blood, taken at week 4, from a patient treated with tofacitinib. The clonotype originates from a human donor with alopecia areata. Here the CDR3 DNA reads TGTGCCAGCAGTAGGGACAGGGGCATCACCGGGGAGCTGTTTTTT. This sequence encodes CASSRDRGITGELFF. The full variable domain, in which reference TRBV28 and TRBJ2-2 provide the parts outside the CDR3, is DVKVTQSSRYLVKRTGEKVFLECVQDMDHENMFWYRQDPGLGLRLIYFSYDVKMKEKGDIPEGYSVSREKKERFSLILESASTNQTSMYLCASSRDRGITGELFFGEGSRLTVL.